This T cell receptor (beta chain) was identified in a study of T cell responses to AZD1222 COVID-19 vaccine. Study findings and constraints: Per reports, nearly half of all spike-specific TCRs target regions that are unmutated in variants. There were repertoire samples only from the period after the peak T cell response.

The method was immunoSEQ multiplex PCR; TCRdb's version includes in-frame clones alone and lacks a portion of them. The sample lists about 140,000 clones; 70% to 90% were seen once. The germline V gene has CDR1 LNHDA and CDR2 SQIVND (reference sequence). V lost 6 bases to trimming and J lost 0 bases, with 11 bases between them. This CDR3 spans 14 amino acids. Comment on this clone: The antigen is unknown.

The clonotype comes from an adult who received the MenACWY meningococcal vaccine as a control. This chain uses TRBV19 with TRBJ1-1; no clear D gene. Sequences were derived from peripheral blood, sampled 28 days after the second dose of the MenACWY control vaccine. CDR3 sequence: CASRYLSMNTEAFF. DNA for the CDR3: TGTGCCAGTAGATATCTGTCTATGAACACTGAAGCTTTCTTT.